The 32 T cell receptor beta chains in this list originate from one sample, sequenced in a study of blood T cell repertoires in COVID-19. Method: immunoSEQ multiplex PCR; TCRdb's copy keeps in-frame clones and lacks some. The sample contains about 55,000 clones, 75% to 95% of which appear only once. The sequenced material came from peripheral blood. The source of these receptors is a human donor with active COVID-19. The donor label of this sample is uncertain.

The chain joins TRBV11-2 to TRBJ2-7; tentatively, D is TRBD1 (6 bases). The length of the CDR3 is 15 residues. Germline CDR1 SGHAT, CDR2 FQNNGV. Trimming shortened V by 11 bases and J by 4 bases, and 24 bases separated the two germline ends. In DNA, the CDR3 is TGTGCCGTATCCCTAGGGGGAGCCTTTCATTACGAGCAGTACTTC. Its translation is CAVSLGGAFHYEQYF. The full variable domain, in which reference TRBV11-2 and TRBJ2-7 provide the parts outside the CDR3, is EAGVAQSPRYKIIEKRQSVAFWCNPISGHATLYWYQQILGQGPKLLIQFQNNGVVDDSQLPKDRFSAERLKGVDSTLKIQPAKLEDSAVYLCAVSLGGAFHYEQYFGPGTRLTVT.

This chain links TRBV5-1 with TRBJ2-5; TRBD2 matches at 9 bases. CDR1 SGHRS and CDR2 YFSETQ come from the germline V gene. The CDR3 has 14 residues. The trim removed 3 bases at V and 5 bases at J, leaving 5 bases unmatched. The CDR3 region is CASSYGTSLETQYF. For the CDR3, the DNA is TGCGCCAGCAGCTACGGGACTAGCCTGGAGACCCAGTACTTC.

The rearrangement links TRBV4-2 to TRBJ2-1; D possibly corresponds to TRBD2 (6 bases). Germline CDR1 is LGHNA and CDR2 is YNFKEQ. The CDR3 sequence is 19 residues long. The V gene lost 0 bases and the J gene lost 4 bases, with 22 bases spanning the gap. In nucleotides, the CDR3 is TGTGCCAGCAGCCAAGATTTGGTGGGAGGCCCCTCTACGTACAATGAGCAGTTCTTC. Protein sequence: CASSQDLVGGPSTYNEQFF.

This clone was counted a single time. One end of the junction fails to match germline, which may point to a read error. This chain uses TRBV6-5 with TRBJ1-1; D possibly corresponds to TRBD1 (5 bases). The length of the CDR3 is 12 residues. Germline CDR1 and CDR2: MNHEY and SVGAGI. The CDR3 region has the DNA TGTGCCAGCAGTAACTCGGGGGGGTGGACTTTCTTT. Residues: CASSNSGGWTFF.

The chain is built from TRBV7-9 and TRBJ2-3; 12 nucleotides align to TRBD2. V dropped 0 bases and J dropped 0; count of bases not matched to a gene: 1. The V gene's germline CDR1 is SEHNR and CDR2 FQNEAQ (reference sequence). The CDR3 covers 17 residues. In nucleotides, the CDR3 is TGTGCCAGCAGCTTAGCCGGGACTAGCGGGAGCACAGATACGCAGTATTTT. Encoded protein: CASSLAGTSGSTDTQYF.

The genes are TRBV15 and TRBJ1-5, with D possibly TRBD1 on 6 matching bases. Trimming cost V 7 bases and J 3 bases, with 16 bases left between them. The CDR3 totals 15 residues. Germline V lookup: CDR1 LNHNV, CDR2 YYDKDF (reference sequence). The CDR3 nucleotides are TGTGCCACCAACCCGACAACAGGGTACAATCAGCCCCAGCATTTT. Its protein is CATNPTTGYNQPQHF.

The chain uses TRBV6-6 and TRBJ1-5; D ambiguous. Trimming cost V 0 bases and J 11 bases, with 8 bases left between them. This CDR3 region has 12 residues. CDR1 MNHNY and CDR2 SVGAGI come from the germline V gene (reference sequence). The CDR3 loop reads CASSYSADAQHF. CDR3 coding DNA: TGTGCCAGCAGTTACTCGGCGGATGCCCAGCATTTT.

The chain uses TRBV18 and TRBJ1-1, with 8 bases identical to TRBD1. The CDR3 covers 14 residues. J lost 3 bases, V lost 1 base, and 1 base had no gene match. From germline, CDR1 is KGHSH and CDR2 LQKENI. CDR3 amino acids: CASSPLTGDTEAFF. The CDR3 DNA reads TGTGCCAGCTCACCACTGACAGGGGACACTGAAGCTTTCTTT. The variable domain in full, completed from reference TRBV18 and TRBJ1-1, reads NAGVMQNPRHLVRRRGQEARLRCSPMKGHSHVYWYRQLPEEGLKFMVYLQKENIIDESGMPKERFSAEFPKEGPSILRIQQVVRGDSAAYFCASSPLTGDTEAFFGQGTRLTVV.

The genes are TRBV14 and TRBJ2-3; tentatively, D is TRBD2 (5 bases). The CDR3 is 13 amino acids. V was shortened by 4 bases and J by 4 bases, with 9 bases between the two germline ends. Germline assignment: CDR1 SGHDN and CDR2 FVKESK. The DNA of the CDR3 is TGTGCCAGCAGCCTTTTCGGGGCAGATACGCAGTATTTT. Amino acids: CASSLFGADTQYF.

This chain joins TRBV30 and TRBJ1-2; D is undetermined. The CDR3 sequence is 13 residues long. CDR1 GTSNPN and CDR2 SVGIG come from the germline V gene (reference sequence). V lost 1 base and J lost 6, with 12 bases in between. CDR3 sequence reads: CAWSGQTKDGYTF. For the CDR3, the DNA is TGTGCCTGGAGTGGACAAACAAAAGATGGCTACACCTTC.

There are a few counts of this clone. V gene TRBV18 combines with J gene TRBJ1-5; D is possibly TRBD1 (5 bases). CDR3 size: 14 residues. Germline V gene data show CDR1 as KGHSH and CDR2 as LQKENI. V was trimmed by 4 bases and J by 6 bases, leaving 13 bases between them. The CDR3 is CASSLGGGIQPQHF. CDR3 DNA sequence: TGTGCCAGCTCACTGGGGGGAGGGATTCAGCCCCAGCATTTT.

This sequence joins TRBV3-1 (or the pseudogene TRBV3-2) and TRBJ2-1; D is unresolved. Germline loops: CDR1 LGHDT, CDR2 YNNKEL (reference sequence). V was clipped by 0 bases and J by 4 bases, with 10 bases between them. There are 15 residues in the CDR3. CDR3 sequence (DNA): TGTGCCAGCAGCCAAGATTCGCCGGTATACAATGAGCAGTTCTTC. This sequence encodes CASSQDSPVYNEQFF.

J is TRBJ2-1 and V is TRBV5-1, with D possibly matching TRBD1 (6 bases). Germline loops: CDR1 SGHRS, CDR2 YFSETQ. The CDR3 sequence is 13 residues long. The germline V and J ends were trimmed by 0 bases and 5 bases, with 6 bases remaining between them. The CDR3 sequence is CASSLGQDNEQFF. The CDR3 coding sequence is TGCGCCAGCAGCTTGGGACAGGACAATGAGCAGTTCTTC.

The J gene is TRBJ2-1, the V gene TRBV24-1; 8 bases are shared with TRBD1. This CDR3 spans 14 amino acids. In germline, CDR1 is KGHDR, CDR2 SFDVKD. V lost 4 bases, J lost 9 bases, and 7 bases stayed unmatched. Here the CDR3 DNA reads TGTGCCACCAGTGACGGACAGGGCTTTGGTGAGCAGTTCTTC. The encoded protein is CATSDGQGFGEQFF.

The rearrangement uses TRBV19 and TRBJ2-5; TRBD2 matches 10 bases. Germline V gene lookup returns CDR1 LNHDA and CDR2 SQIVND (reference sequence). The J segment lost 4 bases and the V segment lost 4 bases, leaving 3 bases of the junction unmatched. The CDR3 is 14 residues long. The CDR3: CASSTAGGRETQYF. The CDR3 DNA is TGTGCCAGTAGTACAGCGGGGGGGCGAGAGACCCAGTACTTC.

The chain links TRBV6-5 to TRBJ1-2; 8 nucleotides match TRBD1. The CDR3 runs 12 residues. V trimming: 9 bases; J trimming: 3 bases; junction bases outside the gene matches: 3. CDR1 and CDR2 from the germline V gene are MNHEY and SVGAGI. The CDR3, as DNA: TGTGCCAGGAAGGACAGGGACTATGGCTACACCTTC. Its translation is CARKDRDYGYTF.

This chain links TRBV9 with TRBJ1-2, with a possible D match to TRBD1 (6 bases). The CDR3 covers 15 residues. The germline V gene encodes CDR1 SGDLS and CDR2 YYNGEE. Trimming stripped 3 bases from V and 7 bases from J, with 19 bases between. CDR3 in amino acids: CASSAWGGRGGGYTF. The CDR3 nucleotides read TGTGCCAGCAGCGCCTGGGGGGGGCGCGGGGGTGGCTACACCTTC. The full variable domain, its missing parts supplied by reference TRBV9 and TRBJ1-2, is DSGVTQTPKHLITATGQRVTLRCSPRSGDLSVYWYQQSLDQGLQFLIQYYNGEERAKGNILERFSAQQFPDLHSELNLSSLELGDSALYFCASSAWGGRGGGYTFGSGTRLTVV.

A single count supports this clone. This chain joins TRBV15 and TRBJ2-1; 8 bases are a match to TRBD1. After removal of 5 bases from V and 5 bases from J, the junction contained 11 bases not matched to a gene. This CDR3 contains 16 residues. Germline assignment: CDR1 LNHNV and CDR2 YYDKDF (reference sequence). DNA of the CDR3: TGTGCCACCAGCTTAGGAAGGACAGGGAGCCACAATGAGCAGTTCTTC. Translation: CATSLGRTGSHNEQFF.

The V call is TRBV6-5, the J call TRBJ1-6, with TRBD1 matching over 10 bases. The length of the CDR3 is 13 residues. The V gene end was trimmed by 11 bases and the J gene end by 7 bases; junction bases not matched to a gene: 5. Germline V gene data show CDR1 as MNHEY and CDR2 as SVGAGI. CDR3 in DNA: TGTGCCGGGGGGACAGGGGCGAATTCACCCCTCCACTTT. Its protein is CAGGTGANSPLHF.

The J gene is TRBJ2-3, the V gene TRBV5-1, with a possible D match to TRBD2 (5 bases). Germline V gene sequence: CDR1 SGHRS, CDR2 YFSETQ. The CDR3 runs 16 residues. Trimming left V 0 bases short and J 1 base short, with 12 bases between. CDR3 coding DNA: TGCGCCAGCAGCTTGGTAGGAGGAGCGGGCACAGATACGCAGTATTTT. This gives the protein CASSLVGGAGTDTQYF.

V gene TRBV5-1 combines with J gene TRBJ1-1, with a weak D call TRBD1 (6 bases). Trimming took 5 bases from V and 5 from J, leaving 13 bases between them. The CDR3 is made up of 13 amino acids. Germline CDR1 reads SGHRS; CDR2 reads YFSETQ. CDR3 sequence reads: CASRNEGVTEAFF. DNA of the CDR3: TGCGCCAGCAGAAATGAGGGGGTTACTGAAGCTTTCTTT.

V is TRBV5-1 and J is TRBJ2-1, with D maybe TRBD2 (5 bases). The germline V gene encodes CDR1 SGHRS and CDR2 YFSETQ. This CDR3 spans 15 amino acids. V lost 1 base and J 1 base, leaving 9 bases between the germline ends. CDR3 loop: CASSLTSFSYNEQFF. The CDR3 nucleotides are TGCGCCAGCAGCTTGACTAGTTTTTCCTACAATGAGCAGTTCTTC.

J is TRBJ1-1 and V is TRBV29-1; perhaps TRBD1 as D (5 bases). CDR3 size: 12 residues. Trimming removed 7 bases at V and 3 bases at J, with 12 bases between. Germline V CDR1 and CDR2: SQVTM, ANQGSEA. The CDR3 loop is CSASGGYTEAFF. CDR3 coding DNA: TGCAGCGCCTCTGGGGGGTACACTGAAGCTTTCTTT.

This clone was observed a single time. The chain couples TRBV19 to TRBJ1-1; 8 bases align to TRBD1. With V trimmed by 3 bases and J by 8 bases, 2 bases remained unmatched. The CDR3 covers 12 residues. CDR1 LNHDA and CDR2 SQIVND come from the germline V gene (reference sequence). CDR3 sequence: CASSIRDREAFF. DNA for the CDR3: TGTGCCAGTAGTATCCGGGACAGGGAAGCTTTCTTT. Looking up the rest from reference TRBV19 and TRBJ1-1 gives the full variable domain: DGGITQSPKYLFRKEGQNVTLSCEQNLNHDAMYWYRQDPGQGLRLIYYSQIVNDFQKGDIAEGYSVSREKKESFPLTVTSAQKNPTAFYLCASSIRDREAFFGQGTRLTVV.

This clone has only a few counts. V gene TRBV20-1 combines with J gene TRBJ2-7; D is perhaps TRBD1 (5 bases). Germline V CDR1 and CDR2: DFQATT, SNEGSKA (reference sequence). The CDR3 is 12 amino acids. Trimming left V 3 bases short and J 4 bases short, with 10 bases between. CDR3 loop: CSASGAGYEQYV. The CDR3 nucleotides read TGCAGTGCTAGTGGGGCCGGTTACGAGCAGTACGTC.

The J gene is TRBJ1-2, the V gene TRBV7-9; D not certain. CDR1 and CDR2 from the germline V gene are SEHNR and FQNEAQ (reference sequence). The length of the CDR3 is 11 residues. The germline V and J ends were trimmed by 1 base and 8 bases, with 5 bases remaining between them. The CDR3 DNA sequence: TGTGCCAGCAGCTTAGATATGGGCTACACCTTC. Protein product: CASSLDMGYTF. Supplemented by reference TRBV7-9 and TRBJ1-2, the full variable domain reads DTGVSQNPRHKITKRGQNVTFRCDPISEHNRLYWYRQTLGQGPEFLTYFQNEAQLEKSRLLSDRFSAERPKGSFSTLEIQRTEQGDSAMYLCASSLDMGYTFGSGTRLTVV.

Only one count was recorded for this clone. The chain couples TRBV7-8 to TRBJ2-7; no clear D gene. The CDR3 spans 13 residues. Germline assignment: CDR1 SGHVS and CDR2 FQNEAQ. Deletions cut 2 bases from V and 3 bases from J, with 8 bases between. CDR3 sequence (DNA): TGTGCCAGCAGCTTAAAAACGGGCTACGAGCAGTACTTC. Translation: CASSLKTGYEQYF. Full variable domain (remainder filled in from reference TRBV7-8 and TRBJ2-7): GAGVSQSPRYKVAKRGQDVALRCDPISGHVSLFWYQQALGQGPEFLTYFQNEAQLDKSGLPSDRFFAERPEGSVSTLKIQRTQQEDSAVYLCASSLKTGYEQYFGPGTRLTVT.

The V call is TRBV10-3, the J call TRBJ2-2, with 8 bases aligning to TRBD1. The germline CDR1 and CDR2 sequences are ENHRY and SYGVKD. The V segment lost 4 bases and the J segment 1 base; nucleotides outside the gene matches: 5. The CDR3 has 16 amino acids. The CDR3 sequence is CAISAQGGKNTGELFF. CDR3 coding DNA: TGTGCCATCAGTGCACAGGGGGGTAAGAACACCGGGGAGCTGTTTTTT.

The table lists this clone with a count of one. The chain has TRBV2 and TRBJ2-7, with D possibly being TRBD1 (6 bases). CDR1 and CDR2 from the germline V gene are SNHLY and FYNNEI. V was cut by 1 base and J by 6 bases, with 13 bases left in between. The length of the CDR3 is 14 residues. Here the CDR3 reads CASSEVGGRAEQYF. Written as DNA, the CDR3 is TGTGCCAGCAGTGAAGTAGGGGGTCGGGCCGAGCAGTACTTC.

The chain uses TRBV14 and TRBJ1-1; weak D call: TRBD1 (6 bases). The germline V gene has CDR1 SGHDN and CDR2 FVKESK. This CDR3 contains 16 residues. V was pared by 2 bases and J by 5 bases, with 18 bases between. The CDR3 DNA reads as TGTGCCAGCAGCCAAAGCCCCCCACAGGGCCGGACTGAAGCTTTCTTT. It encodes CASSQSPPQGRTEAFF.

The chain couples TRBV7-2 to TRBJ2-7, with D perhaps matching TRBD1 (5 bases). V lost 2 bases and J lost 10, with 18 bases in between. Germline CDR1 SGHTA, CDR2 FQGNSA. The CDR3 spans 14 residues. The CDR3 region has the DNA TGTGCCAGCAGCTTACAGGGTTCACCTTCGGAACAGTACTTC. Its protein is CASSLQGSPSEQYF.

The rearrangement uses TRBV6-6 and TRBJ1-1; no firm D call. Per germline, CDR1 MNHNY and CDR2 SVGAGI (reference sequence). Trimming took off 7 bases at V and 5 bases at J, with 14 bases between the two ends. This CDR3 comprises 13 residues. DNA of the CDR3: TGTGCCAGCACCCAATCGGGCGGGACTGAAGCTTTCTTT. This sequence encodes CASTQSGGTEAFF.